This T cell receptor (beta chain) originates from a study of T-cell memory formation after mild COVID-19. Only a few counts were recorded for this clonotype. The CDR3 has 15 amino acids. The V gene end was trimmed by 5 bases and the J gene end by 7 bases; junction bases not matched to a gene: 9. CDR1 and CDR2 (germline): SGHNT, YENEEA. TCRdb analysed the 5' RACE reads with MiXCR anew, one entry per CDR3 protein. The repertoire has hundreds of thousands of distinct CDR3 sequences, less than 20% of them found once; the top ten carry 2.1%. The specimen was PBMCs or a T cell subset sorted from them (not recorded which). The V and J genes are TRBV11-3 and TRBJ2-1; 9 bases are a match to TRBD2. The clonotype originates from an adult woman who had mild COVID-19 (a few samples of this study predate the infection). Cell type and time point are not known. CDR3 coding DNA: TGTGCCAGCAGCACGATAGCGGGAGTGAAGAATGAGCAGTTCTTC. Translating gives CASSTIAGVKNEQFF.